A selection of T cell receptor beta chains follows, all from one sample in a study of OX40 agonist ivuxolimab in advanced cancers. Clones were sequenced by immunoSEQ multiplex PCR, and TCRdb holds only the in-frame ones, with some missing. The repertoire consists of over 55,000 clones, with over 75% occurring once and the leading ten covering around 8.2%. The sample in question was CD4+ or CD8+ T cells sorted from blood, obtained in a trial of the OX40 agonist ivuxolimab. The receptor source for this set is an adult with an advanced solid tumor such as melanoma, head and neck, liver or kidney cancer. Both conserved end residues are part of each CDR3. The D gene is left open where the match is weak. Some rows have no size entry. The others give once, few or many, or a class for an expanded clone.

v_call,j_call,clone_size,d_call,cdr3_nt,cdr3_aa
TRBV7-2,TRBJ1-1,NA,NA,TGTGCCAGCAGGGCGGGGGGCACTGAAGCTTTCTTT,CASRAGGTEAFF
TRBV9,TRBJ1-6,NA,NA,TGTGCCAGCAGCGTGGTGGGCGGCGGGGGGCAAGGATCACCCCTCCACTTT,CASSVVGGGGQGSPLHF
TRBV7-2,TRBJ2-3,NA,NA,TGTGCCAGCAGCTTAGCGCATCAGGGCAAGACGTATACGCAGTATTTT,CASSLAHQGKTYTQYF
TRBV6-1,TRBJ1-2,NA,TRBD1,TGTGCCAGCAGACGACAGGGCGGGGGCTATGGCTACACCTTC,CASRRQGGGYGYTF
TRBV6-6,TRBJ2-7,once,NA,TGTGCCAGCAGTAGGGGACAACCATCCTACGAGCAGTACTTC,CASSRGQPSYEQYF
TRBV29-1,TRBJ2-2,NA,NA,TGCAGCGTTGAAGTGAACGGGGAGCTGTTTTTT,CSVEVNGELFF
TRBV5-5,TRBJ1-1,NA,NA,TGTGCCAGCAGCTTCGGACAGTTGAACACTGAAGCTTTCTTT,CASSFGQLNTEAFF
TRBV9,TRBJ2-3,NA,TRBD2,TGTGCCAGCAGCCCCCGGGTAGCGGGGGCGATAGATACGCAGTATTTT,CASSPRVAGAIDTQYF
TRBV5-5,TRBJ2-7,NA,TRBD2,TGTGCCAGCAGCCCCGGTATCCTGGGAGGGGTTGTTACCTACGAGCAGTACTTC,CASSPGILGGVVTYEQYF
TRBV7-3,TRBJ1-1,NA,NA,TGTGCCAGCAGCTTAATGGGTCCGGGCACTGAAGCTTTCTTT,CASSLMGPGTEAFF
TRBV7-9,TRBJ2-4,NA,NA,TGTGCCAGCAGCTTCCAGGTTGGAACAACAGAAGAGGGAAACATTCAGTACTTC,CASSFQVGTTEEGNIQYF
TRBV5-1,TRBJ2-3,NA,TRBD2,TGCGCCAGCGGTCTTGGAGCGGGAGGGACAGATACGCAGTATTTT,CASGLGAGGTDTQYF
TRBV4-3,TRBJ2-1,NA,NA,TGCGCCAGCAGCCAAGACCGCGGGGTAAAGCAGTTCTTC,CASSQDRGVKQFF
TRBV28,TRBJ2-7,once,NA,TGTGCCAGCAGTTACAGGGGGGAGGGATCCTACGAGCAGTACTTC,CASSYRGEGSYEQYF
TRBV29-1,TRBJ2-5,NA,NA,TGCAGCGTTGAAGAATCTCACGGGCGGGAGACCCAGTACTTC,CSVEESHGRETQYF
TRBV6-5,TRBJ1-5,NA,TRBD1,TGTGCCAGCAGTTACGGAGGACAGGGGAGCAATCAGCCCCAGCATTTT,CASSYGGQGSNQPQHF
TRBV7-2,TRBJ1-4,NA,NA,TGTGCCAGCAGCCCCTGGGAGCGGGGGGCTAATGAAAAACTGTTTTTT,CASSPWERGANEKLFF
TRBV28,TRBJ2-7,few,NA,TGTGCCAGCAGTACTTTTAACGAGCAGTACTTC,CASSTFNEQYF
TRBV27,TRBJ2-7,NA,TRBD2,TGTGCCAGCAGTTTCAGACTAGCGGGAGTAGACTTGCACGAGCAGTACTTC,CASSFRLAGVDLHEQYF
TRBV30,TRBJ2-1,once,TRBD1,TGTGCCTGGAAACAGGGGTTGGTCAATGAGCAGTTCTTC,CAWKQGLVNEQFF
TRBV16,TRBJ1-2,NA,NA,TGTGCCAGCAGCCAAAACCCAGGGAACGGCTACACCTTC,CASSQNPGNGYTF
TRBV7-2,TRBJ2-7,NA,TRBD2,TGTGCCAGCAGCTTAGCCTCCGGACTAGCGGGGCTGGAGCAGTACTTC,CASSLASGLAGLEQYF
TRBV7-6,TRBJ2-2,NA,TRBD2,TGTGCCAGCAGCATTACCGGGACTAGCGTTAACACCGGGGAGCTGTTTTTT,CASSITGTSVNTGELFF
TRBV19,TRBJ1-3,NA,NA,TGTGCCAGTTCCAGGACGGCTGGAAACACCATATATTTT,CASSRTAGNTIYF
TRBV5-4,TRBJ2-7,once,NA,TGTGCCAGCAGCTTGGTCCCGGGGGACTACGAGCAGTACTTC,CASSLVPGDYEQYF
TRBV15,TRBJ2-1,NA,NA,TGTGCCACCAGCAGAGACTATAACAATGAGCAGTTCTTC,CATSRDYNNEQFF
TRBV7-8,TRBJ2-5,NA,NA,TGTGCCAGCAGCTTAGCGCTGTTGGCTCTAGCGCGGACCCAAGAGACCCAGTACTTC,CASSLALLALARTQETQYF
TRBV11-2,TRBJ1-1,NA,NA,TGTGCCAGCCGACTGAACACTGAAGCTTTCTTT,CASRLNTEAFF
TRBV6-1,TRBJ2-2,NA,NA,TGTGCCAGCAGTGAGGGGTTAAGTAGCACCGGGGAGCTGTTTTTT,CASSEGLSSTGELFF
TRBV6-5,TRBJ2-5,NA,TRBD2,TGTGCCAGCAGTTACTCCAAGACTAGCGGGGGAGAGACCCAGTACTTC,CASSYSKTSGGETQYF
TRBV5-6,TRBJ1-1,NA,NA,TGTGCCAGCAACACGCTTCAGGGAGTCCCTGAAGCTTTCTTT,CASNTLQGVPEAFF
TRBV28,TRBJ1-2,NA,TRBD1,TGTGCCAGCAGTTTATACAGGGGAGCCTATGGCTACACCTTC,CASSLYRGAYGYTF
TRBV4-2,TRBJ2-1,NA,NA,TGTGCCAGCAGCCAAGTTCTAGGCTTCGACAATGAGCAGTTCTTC,CASSQVLGFDNEQFF
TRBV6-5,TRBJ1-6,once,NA,TGTGCCAGCAGTGAAAGGGAAGGGGGGTCACCCCTCCACTTT,CASSEREGGSPLHF
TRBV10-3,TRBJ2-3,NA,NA,TGTGCCATCAGTGAGTCTGCGATGGGAGGAGATACGCAGTATTTT,CAISESAMGGDTQYF
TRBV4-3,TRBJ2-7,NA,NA,TGCGCCAGCAGCCAAGATTACTGGCAGGGGTTGAGCTCCTACGAGCAGTACTTC,CASSQDYWQGLSSYEQYF
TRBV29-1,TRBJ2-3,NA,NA,TGCAGCGGTGGGACGTGGGGCCGCACAGATACGCAGTATTTT,CSGGTWGRTDTQYF
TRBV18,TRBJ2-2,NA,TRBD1,TGTGCCAGCTCACCGAGAACAGGGGATACGGCCGGGGAGCTGTTTTTT,CASSPRTGDTAGELFF
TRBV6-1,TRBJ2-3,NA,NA,TGTGCCTCGTCATCCACTAGCACAGATACGCAGTATTTT,CASSSTSTDTQYF